This T cell receptor (beta chain) was recorded in a study of T cell responses to AZD1222 COVID-19 vaccine (dated by TCRdb to 2020 to 2023). Regarding the research as a whole: TCR sequencing covered 233 trial participants: 207 given two doses of AZD1222 and approximately 25 given two doses of MenACWY control vaccine. Trial participants were enrolled by age into subgroups of 18-55, 56-69 and 70-plus years, and about 150, 27 and 61 TCR-sequenced participants, respectively, were included in these subgroups. The paper as a whole reports these results and caveats: Nearly half of unique spike-specific TCRs reportedly recognized epitopes outside regions mutated in the B.1.351 and B.1.1.7 variants. The vaccine-associated CD4 TCRs covered the entire spike protein, and the dominant responses fell in regions 160-218 and 743-854. Because no samples from the day 14 peak response were available, repertoires could be characterized only after the peak T cell response. Participants were mostly white British, with more females than males. The authors suggested clonal diversity may have been underestimated. The 56-69-year group was small, and its depth increase did not reach significance, likely because of low power. Conclusions about previously exposed vaccinees are limited because only six or seven AZD1222 recipients were SARS-CoV-2 seropositive at baseline. Spike-specific TCR breadth and depth rose significantly after two AZD1222 doses compared with day 0 and with MenACWY recipients.

Counted from cysteine to phenylalanine, this CDR3 has 14 amino acids. Only the CDR3 DNA is retained, 42 bases long and in frame from the first base. At the junction V is shortened by 2 bases and J by 6 bases; bases outside the gene matches: 4. Via the germline V gene (reference sequence), CDR1 is LNHDA and CDR2 SQIVND. This specimen's time point label, per the study, means: about 28 days (+/-7) after the second vaccine dose. AZD1222 recipients with second doses at about 4 weeks or about 12 weeks were pooled, because spike-specific TCR depth and breadth did not differ between schedules. Vaccinee samples came from UK trials COV001 and COV002, including a single-blind randomized controlled phase 2/3 trial of AZD1222 (ChAdOx1 nCoV-19) in healthy adults. For TCRbeta chain sequencing, PBMC samples from trial participants were taken at day 0 and at day 28 after the second dose. This clone appeared a single time. No cognate antigen has been identified for it. The input lacks base qualities; no much larger clone sits a single base away.

The CDR3 regions of human TCRbeta chains were subjected to immunosequencing. The study's own analysis went as follows. TCRs in the repertoires were matched against a reference library of SARS-CoV-2-specific TCRs that had been generated with the MIRA antigen-specificity platform. Breadth meant the fraction of unique TCRs that were SARS-CoV-2-associated, whereas depth meant the fraction of total T cells that were SARS-CoV-2-associated. Using the MIRA data, each spike-specific TCR was assigned both to the spike region to which the TCR was reactive and to a CD4 or CD8 class. Log10-transformed breadth and depth values were compared by one-way ANOVA with Sidak's multiple comparisons tests. TCRdb limited this immuneACCESS table to in-frame rearrangements with V and J called. A share of clones is missing; checked studies link under half to unresolved V genes, and the rest is unexplained. V, J and clone size are those of that table, while D and trimming were read from the DNA. A total of approximately 270,000 clones appear in this sample, roughly 93% of them only once. The ten biggest clones cover 0.55% of the sample.

Recombination joined TRBV19 with TRBJ1-5; the central 7 bases match TRBD1. This material consisted of peripheral blood, taken 28 days after the second AZD1222 dose. The receptor's source is an adult who received the AZD1222 COVID-19 vaccine. Read as DNA, the sequence is TGTGCCAGTAGTATAACAGGGGTGGGTCAGCCCCAGCATTTT. This is translated as CASSITGVGQPQHF.